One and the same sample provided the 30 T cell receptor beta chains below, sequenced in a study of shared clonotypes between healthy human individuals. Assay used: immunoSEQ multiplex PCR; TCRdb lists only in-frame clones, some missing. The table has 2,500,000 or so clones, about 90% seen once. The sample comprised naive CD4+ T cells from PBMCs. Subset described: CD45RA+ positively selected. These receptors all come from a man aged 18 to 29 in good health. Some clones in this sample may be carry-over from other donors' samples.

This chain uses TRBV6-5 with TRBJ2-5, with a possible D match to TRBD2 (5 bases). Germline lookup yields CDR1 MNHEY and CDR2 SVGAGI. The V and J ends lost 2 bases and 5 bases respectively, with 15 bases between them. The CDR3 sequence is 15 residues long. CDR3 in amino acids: CASSYNFGGGETQYF. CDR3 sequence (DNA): TGTGCCAGCAGTTACAACTTCGGCGGCGGGGAGACCCAGTACTTC.

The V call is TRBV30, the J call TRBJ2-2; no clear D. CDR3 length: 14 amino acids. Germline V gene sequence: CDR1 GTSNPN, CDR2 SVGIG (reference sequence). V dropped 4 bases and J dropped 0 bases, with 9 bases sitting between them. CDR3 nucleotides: TGTGCCTGGACCAAAAACGCGAACACCGGGGAGCTGTTTTTT. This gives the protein CAWTKNANTGELFF.

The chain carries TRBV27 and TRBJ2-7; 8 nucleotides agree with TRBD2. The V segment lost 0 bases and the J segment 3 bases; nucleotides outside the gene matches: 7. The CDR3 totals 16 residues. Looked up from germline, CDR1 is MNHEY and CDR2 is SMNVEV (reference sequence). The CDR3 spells CASSLSRSSGNYEQYF. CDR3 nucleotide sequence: TGTGCCAGCAGTTTATCGAGGAGTAGCGGGAACTACGAGCAGTACTTC.

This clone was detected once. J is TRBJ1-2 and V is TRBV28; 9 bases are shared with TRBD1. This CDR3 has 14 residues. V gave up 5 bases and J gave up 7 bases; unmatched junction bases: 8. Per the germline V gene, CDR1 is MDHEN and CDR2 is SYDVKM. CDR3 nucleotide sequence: TGTGCCAGCAGTCCCCCCACGGGACAGGGTGGCTACACCTTC. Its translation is CASSPPTGQGGYTF.

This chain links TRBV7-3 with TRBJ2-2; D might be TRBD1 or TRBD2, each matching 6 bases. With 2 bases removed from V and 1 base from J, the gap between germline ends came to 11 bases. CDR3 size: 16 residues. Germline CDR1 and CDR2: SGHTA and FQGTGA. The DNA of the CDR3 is TGTGCCAGCAGCTTACTTGGGGGGCTGAACACCGGGGAGCTGTTTTTT. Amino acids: CASSLLGGLNTGELFF.

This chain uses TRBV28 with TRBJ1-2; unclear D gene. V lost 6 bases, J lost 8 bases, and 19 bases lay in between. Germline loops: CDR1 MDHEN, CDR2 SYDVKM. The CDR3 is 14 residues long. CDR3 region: CASSRMELQVGYTF. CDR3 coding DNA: TGTGCCAGCAGCCGCATGGAGCTACAAGTGGGCTACACCTTC.

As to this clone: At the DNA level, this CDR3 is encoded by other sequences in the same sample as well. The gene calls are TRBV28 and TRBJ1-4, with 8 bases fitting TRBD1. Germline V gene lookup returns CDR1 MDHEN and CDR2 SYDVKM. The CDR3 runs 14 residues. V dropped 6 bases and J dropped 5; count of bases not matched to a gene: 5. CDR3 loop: CASSLRQGNEKLFF. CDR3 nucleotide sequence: TGTGCCAGCAGCCTGAGACAGGGGAATGAAAAACTGTTTTTT.

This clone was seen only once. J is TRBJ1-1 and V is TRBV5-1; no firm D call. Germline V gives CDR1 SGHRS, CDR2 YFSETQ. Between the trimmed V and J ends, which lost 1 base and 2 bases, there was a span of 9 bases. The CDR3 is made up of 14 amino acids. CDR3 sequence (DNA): TGCGCCAGCAGCTTGCTTGACGCAAACACTGAAGCTTTCTTT. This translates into CASSLLDANTEAFF.

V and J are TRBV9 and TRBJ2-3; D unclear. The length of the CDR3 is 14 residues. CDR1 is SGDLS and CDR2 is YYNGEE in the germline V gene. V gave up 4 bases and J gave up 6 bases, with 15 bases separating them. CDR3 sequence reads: CASSQTSAGDTQYF. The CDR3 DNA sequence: TGTGCCAGCAGCCAGACGTCGGCCGGGGATACGCAGTATTTT.

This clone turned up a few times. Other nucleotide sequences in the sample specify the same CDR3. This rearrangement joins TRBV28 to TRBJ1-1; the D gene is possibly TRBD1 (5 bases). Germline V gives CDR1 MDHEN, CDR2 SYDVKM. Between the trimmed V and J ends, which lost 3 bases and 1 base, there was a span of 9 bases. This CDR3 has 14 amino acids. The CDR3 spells CASSLSQGNTEAFF. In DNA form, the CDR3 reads TGTGCCAGCAGTTTGTCTCAGGGGAACACTGAAGCTTTCTTT.

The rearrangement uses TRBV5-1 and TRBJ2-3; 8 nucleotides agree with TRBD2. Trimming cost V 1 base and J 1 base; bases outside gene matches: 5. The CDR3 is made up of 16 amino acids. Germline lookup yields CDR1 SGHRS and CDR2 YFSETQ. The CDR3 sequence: CASSLYTGLGTDTQYF. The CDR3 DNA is TGCGCCAGCAGCTTGTATACGGGACTAGGCACAGATACGCAGTATTTT.

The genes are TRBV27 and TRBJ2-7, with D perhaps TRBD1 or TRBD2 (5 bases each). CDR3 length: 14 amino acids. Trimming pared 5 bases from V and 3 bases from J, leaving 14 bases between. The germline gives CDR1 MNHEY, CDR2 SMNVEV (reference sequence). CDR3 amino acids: CASSLRDGHYEQYF. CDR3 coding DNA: TGTGCCAGCAGTCTCCGGGACGGACACTACGAGCAGTACTTC.

The CDR3 nucleotides read TGCGCCAGCAGCTTGGATCCAGGGAGCCAAGAGACCCAGTACTTC. This codes for CASSLDPGSQETQYF. The gene calls are TRBV5-1 and TRBJ2-5; D is possibly TRBD1 or TRBD2 (5 bases each). This CDR3 region has 15 residues. Germline values: CDR1 SGHRS, CDR2 YFSETQ. With 0 bases removed from V and 1 base from J, the gap between germline ends came to 10 bases.

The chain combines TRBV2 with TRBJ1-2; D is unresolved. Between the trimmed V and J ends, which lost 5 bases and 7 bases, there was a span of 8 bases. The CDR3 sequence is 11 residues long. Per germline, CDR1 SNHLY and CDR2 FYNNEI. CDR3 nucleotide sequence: TGTGCCAGCAGTAGGGAACTTGGCTACACCTTC. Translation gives CASSRELGYTF. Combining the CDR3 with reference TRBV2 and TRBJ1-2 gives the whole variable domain EPEVTQTPSHQVTQMGQEVILRCVPISNHLYFYWYRQILGQKVEFLVSFYNNEISEKSEIFDDQFSVERPDGSNFTLKIRSTKLEDSAMYFCASSRELGYTFGSGTRLTVV.

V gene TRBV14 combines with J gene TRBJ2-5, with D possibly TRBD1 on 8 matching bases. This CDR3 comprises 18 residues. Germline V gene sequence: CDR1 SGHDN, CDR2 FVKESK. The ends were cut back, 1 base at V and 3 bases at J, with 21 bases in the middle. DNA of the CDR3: TGTGCCAGCAGCCAAGGAATGAGCGGGACAGGCTCAAAAGAGACCCAGTACTTC. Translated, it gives CASSQGMSGTGSKETQYF.

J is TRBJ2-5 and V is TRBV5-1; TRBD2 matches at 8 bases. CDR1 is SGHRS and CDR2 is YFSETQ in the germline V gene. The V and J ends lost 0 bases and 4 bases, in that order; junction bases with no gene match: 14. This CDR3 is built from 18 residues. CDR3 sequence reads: CASSLALILSGGLETQYF. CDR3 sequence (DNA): TGCGCCAGCAGCTTGGCCTTGATTCTGAGCGGGGGATTAGAGACCCAGTACTTC.

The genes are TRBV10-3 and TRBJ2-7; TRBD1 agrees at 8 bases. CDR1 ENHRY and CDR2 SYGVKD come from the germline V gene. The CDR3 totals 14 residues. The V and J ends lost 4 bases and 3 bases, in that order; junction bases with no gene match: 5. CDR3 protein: CAISVTGGDYEQYF. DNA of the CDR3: TGTGCCATCAGTGTTACAGGGGGAGACTACGAGCAGTACTTC.

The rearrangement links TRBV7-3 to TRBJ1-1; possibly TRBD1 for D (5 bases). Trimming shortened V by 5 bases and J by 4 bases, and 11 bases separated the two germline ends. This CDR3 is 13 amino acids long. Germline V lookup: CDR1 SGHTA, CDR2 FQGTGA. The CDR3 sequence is CASSRGGSTEAFF. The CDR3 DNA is TGTGCCAGCAGCCGGGGGGGTAGCACTGAAGCTTTCTTT.

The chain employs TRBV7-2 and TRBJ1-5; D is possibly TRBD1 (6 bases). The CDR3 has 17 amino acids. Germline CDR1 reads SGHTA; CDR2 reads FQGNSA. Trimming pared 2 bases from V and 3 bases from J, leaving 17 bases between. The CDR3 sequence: CASSLLGQGSSNQPQHF. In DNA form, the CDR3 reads TGTGCCAGCAGCTTATTGGGGCAGGGGTCCTCCAATCAGCCCCAGCATTTT.

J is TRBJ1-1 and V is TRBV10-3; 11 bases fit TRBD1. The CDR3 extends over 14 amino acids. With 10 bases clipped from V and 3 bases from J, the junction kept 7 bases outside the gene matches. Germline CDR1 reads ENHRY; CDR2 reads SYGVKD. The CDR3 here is CATSGQGEYTEAFF. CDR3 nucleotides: TGTGCCACCTCGGGACAGGGGGAGTACACTGAAGCTTTCTTT.

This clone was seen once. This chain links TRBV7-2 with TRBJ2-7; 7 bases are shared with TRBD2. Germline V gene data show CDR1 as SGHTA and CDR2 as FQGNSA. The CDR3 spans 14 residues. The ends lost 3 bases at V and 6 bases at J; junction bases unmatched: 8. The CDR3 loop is CASSFGGGPSEQYF. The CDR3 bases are TGTGCCAGCAGCTTTGGGGGAGGGCCATCCGAGCAGTACTTC.

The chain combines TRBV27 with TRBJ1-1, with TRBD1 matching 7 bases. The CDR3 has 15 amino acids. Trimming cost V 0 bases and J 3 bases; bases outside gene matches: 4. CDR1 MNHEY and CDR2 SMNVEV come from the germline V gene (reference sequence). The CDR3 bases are TGTGCCAGCAGTTTATCACTCAGGGGGGACACTGAAGCTTTCTTT. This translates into CASSLSLRGDTEAFF.

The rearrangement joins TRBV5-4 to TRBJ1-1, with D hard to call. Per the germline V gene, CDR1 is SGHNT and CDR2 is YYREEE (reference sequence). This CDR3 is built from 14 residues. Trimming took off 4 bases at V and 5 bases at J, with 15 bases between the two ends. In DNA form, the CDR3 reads TGTGCCAGCAGCCCCCTCCAGGAAAAAACTGAAGCTTTCTTT. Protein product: CASSPLQEKTEAFF.

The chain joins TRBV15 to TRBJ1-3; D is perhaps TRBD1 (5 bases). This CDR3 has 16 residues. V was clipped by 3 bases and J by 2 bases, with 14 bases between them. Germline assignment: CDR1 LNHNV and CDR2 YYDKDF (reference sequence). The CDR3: CATSRGGPWAGNTIYF. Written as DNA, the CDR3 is TGTGCCACCAGCAGGGGGGGACCCTGGGCTGGAAACACCATATATTTT.

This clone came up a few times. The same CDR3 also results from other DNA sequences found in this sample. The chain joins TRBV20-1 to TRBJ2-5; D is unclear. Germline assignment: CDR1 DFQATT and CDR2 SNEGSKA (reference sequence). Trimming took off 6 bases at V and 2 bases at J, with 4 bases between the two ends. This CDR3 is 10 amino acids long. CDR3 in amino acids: CSAGQETQYF. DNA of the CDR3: TGCAGTGCGGGGCAAGAGACCCAGTACTTC.

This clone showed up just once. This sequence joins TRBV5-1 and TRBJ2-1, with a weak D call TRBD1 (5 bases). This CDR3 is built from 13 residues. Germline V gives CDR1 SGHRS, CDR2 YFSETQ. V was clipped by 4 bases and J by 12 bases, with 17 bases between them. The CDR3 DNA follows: TGCGCCAGCAGCCCCAACTTATGGGGCGGGCAGTTCTTC. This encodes CASSPNLWGGQFF. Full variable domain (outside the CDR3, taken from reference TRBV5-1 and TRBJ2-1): KAGVTQTPRYLIKTRGQQVTLSCSPISGHRSVSWYQQTPGQGLQFLFEYFSETQRNKGNFPGRFSGRQFSNSRSEMNVSTLELGDSALYLCASSPNLWGGQFFGPGTRLTVL.

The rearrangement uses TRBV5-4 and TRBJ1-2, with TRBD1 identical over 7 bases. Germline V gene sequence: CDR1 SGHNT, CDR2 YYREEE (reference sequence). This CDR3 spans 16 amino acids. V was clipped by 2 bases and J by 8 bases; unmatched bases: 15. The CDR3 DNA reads TGTGCCAGCAGCTTACCGGGACAGACGTCCGCGGGCGGCTACACCTTC. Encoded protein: CASSLPGQTSAGGYTF. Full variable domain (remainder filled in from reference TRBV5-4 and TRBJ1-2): ETGVTQSPTHLIKTRGQQVTLRCSSQSGHNTVSWYQQALGQGPQFIFQYYREEENGRGNFPPRFSGLQFPNYSSELNVNALELDDSALYLCASSLPGQTSAGGYTFGSGTRLTVV.

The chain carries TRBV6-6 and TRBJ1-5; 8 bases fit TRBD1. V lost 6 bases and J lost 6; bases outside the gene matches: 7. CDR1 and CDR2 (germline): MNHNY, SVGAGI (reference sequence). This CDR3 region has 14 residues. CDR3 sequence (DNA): TGTGCCAGCAGCACAACAGGGGGTGTTCAGCCCCAGCATTTT. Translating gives CASSTTGGVQPQHF.

The CDR3 DNA reads as TGTGCCAGCAGCCAAGGGAGACAGGGTGGAATTTGGGAGAACACTGAAGCTTTCTTT. Its translation is CASSQGRQGGIWENTEAFF. The rearrangement uses TRBV14 and TRBJ1-1; 7 bases map to TRBD1. This CDR3 spans 19 amino acids. Germline V gives CDR1 SGHDN, CDR2 FVKESK. The trim removed 1 base at V and 1 base at J, leaving 15 bases unmatched.

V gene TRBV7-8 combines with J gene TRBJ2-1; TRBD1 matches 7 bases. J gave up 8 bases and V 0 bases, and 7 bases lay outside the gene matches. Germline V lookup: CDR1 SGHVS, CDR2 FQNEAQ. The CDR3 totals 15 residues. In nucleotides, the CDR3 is TGTGCCAGCAGCTTAGCAGGGACAGTAATTCATGAGCAGTTCTTC. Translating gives CASSLAGTVIHEQFF. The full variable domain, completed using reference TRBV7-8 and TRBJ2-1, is GAGVSQSPRYKVAKRGQDVALRCDPISGHVSLFWYQQALGQGPEFLTYFQNEAQLDKSGLPSDRFFAERPEGSVSTLKIQRTQQEDSAVYLCASSLAGTVIHEQFFGPGTRLTVL.